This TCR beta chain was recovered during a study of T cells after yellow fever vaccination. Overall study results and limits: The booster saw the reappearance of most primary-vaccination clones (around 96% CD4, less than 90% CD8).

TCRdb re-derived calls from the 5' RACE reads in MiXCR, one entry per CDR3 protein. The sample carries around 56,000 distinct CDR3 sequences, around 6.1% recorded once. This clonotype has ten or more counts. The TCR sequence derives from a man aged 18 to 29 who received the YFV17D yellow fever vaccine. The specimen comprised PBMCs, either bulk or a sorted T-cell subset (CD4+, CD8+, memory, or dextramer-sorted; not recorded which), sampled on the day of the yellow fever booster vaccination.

The CDR3 reads CSVRESSPYNEQFF. The DNA of the CDR3 is TGCAGCGTACGGGAAAGCAGCCCCTACAATGAGCAGTTCTTC. J is TRBJ2-1 and V is TRBV29-1, with D perhaps matching TRBD2 (5 bases). Trimming removed 6 bases at V and 2 bases at J, with 14 bases between. Per germline, CDR1 SQVTM and CDR2 ANQGSEA. This CDR3 spans 14 amino acids.